The TCR beta chain under discussion was sequenced for a study of T cell changes during pregnancy in multiple sclerosis. The ends were cut back, 2 bases at V and 4 bases at J, with 8 bases in the middle. The germline V gene encodes CDR1 SNHLY and CDR2 FYNNEI. The length of the CDR3 is 13 residues. Sequencing used immunoSEQ multiplex PCR; TCRdb keeps in-frame clones, though not all of them. The table records 120,000 or so clones, roughly 92% of them present only once. This material consisted of peripheral blood, taken before pregnancy. The TCR comes from a female donor with multiple sclerosis, enrolled in a pregnancy study. This sequence joins TRBV2 and TRBJ1-2, with D perhaps TRBD1 (5 bases). CDR3 bases: TGTGCCAGCAGTGAACAGGGTGGCTATGGCTACACCTTC. Translation gives CASSEQGGYGYTF. Drawing the rest from reference TRBV2 and TRBJ1-2, the complete variable domain is EPEVTQTPSHQVTQMGQEVILRCVPISNHLYFYWYRQILGQKVEFLVSFYNNEISEKSEIFDDQFSVERPDGSNFTLKIRSTKLEDSAMYFCASSEQGGYGYTFGSGTRLTVV.